A single sample gave rise to the 17 T cell receptor beta chains below, sequenced in a study of blood T cell repertoires in COVID-19. Produced via immunoSEQ multiplex PCR; TCRdb's table is partial and in-frame only. Counted here are roughly 190,000 clones, around 90% occurring once; the ten biggest clones make up around 0.53%. The source material was peripheral blood. Receptors originate from a man aged 50 or older with acute or convalescent COVID-19.

Here the CDR3 reads CASSMRREPGANVLTF. CDR3 bases: TGTGCCAGTAGTATGCGGCGGGAACCAGGGGCCAACGTCCTGACTTTC. This chain connects TRBV19 to TRBJ2-6; possible D gene TRBD2, 6 bases. Germline V gene data show CDR1 as LNHDA and CDR2 as SQIVND (reference sequence). Trimming stripped 3 bases from V and 4 bases from J, with 13 bases between. The CDR3 extends over 16 amino acids.

The chain recombines TRBV28 with TRBJ1-1; the match to TRBD1 covers 10 bases. CDR1 is MDHEN and CDR2 is SYDVKM in the germline V gene. The V and J ends lost 3 bases and 7 bases, in that order; junction bases with no gene match: 5. This CDR3 has 14 amino acids. CDR3 nucleotide sequence: TGTGCCAGCAGTTTCACCCGGACAGGGGGTGAAGCTTTCTTT. Translating gives CASSFTRTGGEAFF.

V is TRBV7-9 and J is TRBJ2-2; 7 nucleotides agree with TRBD2. With 3 bases clipped from V and 4 bases from J, the junction kept 5 bases outside the gene matches. The CDR3 loop spans 15 amino acids. In germline, CDR1 is SEHNR, CDR2 FQNEAQ (reference sequence). The CDR3 nucleotides read TGTGCCAGCAGCTTCGCGGGGGAGGGCACCGGGGAGCTGTTTTTT. Amino acid sequence: CASSFAGEGTGELFF.

V usage is TRBV19 and J usage is TRBJ2-7; D is ambiguous. This CDR3 is built from 12 residues. Germline-derived CDR1 and CDR2 are LNHDA and SQIVND (reference sequence). V gave up 5 bases and J gave up 6 bases, with 11 bases separating them. For the CDR3, the DNA is TGTGCCAGTAGTGTCCCCTCTTCCGAGCAGTACTTC. Translated, it gives CASSVPSSEQYF. The full variable domain, completed using reference TRBV19 and TRBJ2-7, is DGGITQSPKYLFRKEGQNVTLSCEQNLNHDAMYWYRQDPGQGLRLIYYSQIVNDFQKGDIAEGYSVSREKKESFPLTVTSAQKNPTAFYLCASSVPSSEQYFGPGTRLTVT.

This chain links TRBV7-9 with TRBJ2-2; tentatively, D is TRBD2 (6 bases). V lost 4 bases and J lost 1, with 22 bases in between. The CDR3 is 19 amino acids. CDR1 and CDR2 from the germline V gene are SEHNR and FQNEAQ (reference sequence). CDR3 DNA sequence: TGTGCCAGCAGCTCCCCTAGCCCCCGTGTTAGCGGGAACACCGGGGAGCTGTTTTTT. Translated: CASSSPSPRVSGNTGELFF.

This clone was recorded once. This chain joins TRBV28 and TRBJ2-2, with TRBD2 identical over 10 bases. CDR1 is MDHEN, CDR2 SYDVKM, per germline. The trim removed 6 bases at V and 1 base at J, leaving 5 bases unmatched. The CDR3 consists of 16 residues. The CDR3 loop reads CASSPWTSGNTGELFF. The DNA of the CDR3 is TGTGCCAGCAGCCCTTGGACTAGCGGGAACACCGGGGAGCTGTTTTTT.

This clone was seen just once. V gene TRBV3-1 (or the pseudogene TRBV3-2) combines with J gene TRBJ1-6, with D tentatively TRBD1 (5 bases). CDR1 is LGHDT and CDR2 is YNNKEL in the germline V gene (reference sequence). The CDR3 spans 14 residues. V dropped 1 base and J dropped 13 bases, with 14 bases sitting between them. DNA for the CDR3: TGTGCCAGCAGCCAAGGACAGCCTAGGGTTCCCCTCCACTTT. This translates into CASSQGQPRVPLHF.

The genes are TRBV15 and TRBJ2-1; 7 bases map to TRBD1. The germline V gene encodes CDR1 LNHNV and CDR2 YYDKDF (reference sequence). CDR3 length: 15 residues. Trimming removed 2 bases from V and 7 bases from J; junction bases left unmatched: 8. In nucleotides, the CDR3 is TGTGCCACCAGCAGACACAATCCAGGGGGTAATGAGCAGTTCTTC. Its protein product is CATSRHNPGGNEQFF. Using reference TRBV15 and TRBJ2-1 for the parts outside the CDR3, the full variable domain is DAMVIQNPRYQVTQFGKPVTLSCSQTLNHNVMYWYQQKSSQAPKLLFHYYDKDFNNEADTPDNFQSRRPNTSFCFLDIRSPGLGDTAMYLCATSRHNPGGNEQFFGPGTRLTVL.

A few counts support this clone. The chain uses TRBV7-6 and TRBJ2-5, with TRBD1 identical over 12 bases. This CDR3 contains 16 residues. CDR1 and CDR2 (germline): SGHVS, FNYEAQ. V trimming: 5 bases; J trimming: 3 bases; junction bases outside the gene matches: 7. The CDR3 nucleotides are TGTGCCAGCAGCAACCGGGACAGGGGGCTGAAAGAGACCCAGTACTTC. It specifies CASSNRDRGLKETQYF. Based on the CDR3 plus reference TRBV7-6 and TRBJ2-5, the full variable domain is GAGVSQSPRYKVTKRGQDVALRCDPISGHVSLYWYRQALGQGPEFLTYFNYEAQQDKSGLPNDRFSAERPEGSISTLTIQRTEQRDSAMYRCASSNRDRGLKETQYFGPGTRLLVL.

V is TRBV9 and J is TRBJ2-7; perhaps TRBD2 as D (5 bases). The CDR3 is made up of 13 amino acids. The V end lost 3 bases, the J end lost 5 bases, and 12 bases lay between the germline ends. Germline CDR1 is SGDLS and CDR2 is YYNGEE. The CDR3 DNA is TGTGCCAGCAGCGAGTGGGGAGTCGACGAGCAGTACTTC. The encoded protein is CASSEWGVDEQYF.

This CDR3 reads CASTSQGLANTGELFF. CDR3 nucleotides: TGTGCCAGCACCTCCCAAGGACTAGCGAACACCGGGGAGCTGTTTTTT. This chain links TRBV4-2 with TRBJ2-2; TRBD2 agrees at 7 bases. The V gene end was trimmed by 7 bases and the J gene end by 0 bases; junction bases not matched to a gene: 8. The CDR3 is 16 amino acids. Germline V gene lookup returns CDR1 LGHNA and CDR2 YNFKEQ.

The V and J genes are TRBV28 and TRBJ1-5; no definite D call. CDR1 and CDR2 from the germline V gene are MDHEN and SYDVKM. The CDR3 has 13 amino acids. The germline V and J ends were trimmed by 6 bases and 3 bases, with 9 bases remaining between them. The CDR3 here is CASSPEDNQPQHF. The CDR3, as DNA: TGTGCCAGCAGCCCCGAGGACAATCAGCCCCAGCATTTT.

The chain combines TRBV4-1 with TRBJ1-2; 7 bases are a match to TRBD1. This CDR3 contains 14 residues. V gave up 6 bases and J gave up 6 bases; unmatched junction bases: 10. Germline CDR1 is MGHRA and CDR2 is YSYEKL. CDR3 coding DNA: TGCGCCAGCAGAGATCCAGGGGGAAAGGATGGCTACACCTTC. It yields the protein CASRDPGGKDGYTF.

The chain is built from TRBV7-9 and TRBJ2-7; TRBD1 matches at 11 bases. The V gene end was trimmed by 4 bases and the J gene end by 6 bases; junction bases not matched to a gene: 5. CDR1 is SEHNR, CDR2 FQNEAQ, per germline (reference sequence). CDR3 length: 14 amino acids. CDR3 in DNA: TGTGCCAGCAGCTCGGACAGGGGGCAGATCGAGCAGTACTTC. Residues: CASSSDRGQIEQYF.

This clone was counted a single time. This chain connects TRBV4-1 to TRBJ1-1, with D possibly being TRBD1 (5 bases). V lost 3 bases to trimming and J lost 8 bases, with 10 bases between them. This CDR3 has 12 amino acids. Per germline, CDR1 MGHRA and CDR2 YSYEKL. CDR3 sequence reads: CASSQIGAEAFF. The CDR3 DNA follows: TGCGCCAGCAGCCAGATAGGGGCCGAAGCTTTCTTT.

The rearrangement links TRBV15 to TRBJ2-5; 13 bases are shared with TRBD2. Germline V gene sequence: CDR1 LNHNV, CDR2 YYDKDF (reference sequence). V gave up 2 bases and J gave up 2 bases; unmatched junction bases: 11. The CDR3 has 19 residues. This CDR3 is CATSRSGLAGARGQETQYF. CDR3 in DNA: TGTGCCACCAGCAGATCCGGACTAGCGGGAGCACGTGGTCAAGAGACCCAGTACTTC.

The CDR3 sequence: CASSEASGAYYNEQFF. The CDR3 DNA sequence: TGCGCCAGCAGTGAGGCTAGCGGAGCCTACTACAATGAGCAGTTCTTC. This chain connects TRBV10-1 to TRBJ2-1, with 7 positions matching TRBD2. CDR3 size: 16 residues. The V and J ends lost 2 bases and 3 bases, in that order; junction bases with no gene match: 7. Germline CDR1 WNHNN, CDR2 SYGVQD (reference sequence).